The present T cell receptor beta chain was sequenced within a study of shared clonotypes between healthy human individuals. Whole-study results and caveats: It was expected that sequencing depth would affect clonotype sharing among donors.

CD45RO-negative CD8 cells positively selected for CCR7 made up the naive population, which excluded terminally differentiated effector memory CD45RA+ cells. Repertoires were generated with immunoSEQ multiplex PCR, while TCRdb's copy carries only in-frame clones and drops some. Seen here are around 2,000,000 clones, about 95% observed once, and the top ten hold about 1.1%. CDR1 and CDR2 (germline): MGHRA, YSYEKL. Trimming stripped 3 bases from V and 7 bases from J, with 13 bases between. CDR3 size: 13 residues. Worth noting for this clone: Its antigen is unknown.

Material: naive CD8+ T cells sorted from blood. V usage is TRBV4-1 and J usage is TRBJ2-7; D might be TRBD1 (6 bases). This sequence originates from a man between 18 and 35 years old in good health. The CDR3 reads CASSQTRGREQYF. The CDR3 DNA reads TGCGCCAGCAGCCAGACCAGGGGTAGGGAGCAGTACTTC.